A selection of T cell receptor beta chains follows, all from one sample in a study of spatial heterogeneity in lung cancer. A single record per CDR3 protein comes from TCRdb applying MiXCR to the 5' RACE reads. This table has tens of thousands of distinct CDR3 sequences, 10% to 15% appearing once. The material sequenced was PBMCs, taken at follow-up. The receptors were gathered from a male donor with early-stage non-small cell lung cancer. The CDR3 runs from the conserved cysteine through the conserved F or W. D genes are given only for firm matches. Some rows mark clone size as missing; the rest say once, few, many or name a class of expanded clone.

TRBD1 . TRBJ1-1 TRBV7-2 15 CASSFGGQANTEAFF TGTGCCAGCAGCTTTGGGGGACAGGCCAACACTGAAGCTTTCTTT
. many TRBJ1-2 TRBV27 13 CASSSSGGYGYTF TGTGCCAGCAGTTCTTCTGGGGGCTATGGCTACACCTTC
. . TRBJ1-3 TRBV7-8 14 CASSWTVSGNTIYF TGTGCCAGCAGCTGGACGGTCTCTGGAAACACCATATATTTT
. many TRBJ1-1 TRBV28 16 CASSSTGRGPNTEAFF TGTGCCAGCAGTTCAACAGGCCGGGGACCGAACACTGAAGCTTTCTTT
. . TRBJ1-1 TRBV6-6 15 CASSYDRDPPPEAFF TGTGCCAGCAGTTACGATCGGGACCCTCCACCTGAAGCTTTCTTT
. once TRBJ2-3 TRBV3-1 16 CASSPSGVSSTDTQYF TGTGCCAGCAGCCCCTCAGGGGTGTCTAGCACAGATACGCAGTATTTT
TRBD1 . TRBJ2-5 TRBV19 14 CASSLGTGEETQYF TGTGCCAGTAGTCTCGGGACAGGGGAAGAGACCCAGTACTTC
TRBD1 many TRBJ2-7 TRBV5-1 13 CASSTWTGSEQYF TGCGCCAGCAGCACCTGGACAGGGTCCGAGCAGTACTTC
. . TRBJ2-3 TRBV29-1 12 CSHKRFTDTQYF TGCAGCCACAAGCGGTTCACAGATACGCAGTATTTT
TRBD1 few TRBJ1-1 TRBV5-1 16 CASSLGHTGDYTEAFF TGCGCCAGCAGCTTGGGTCATACAGGGGACTACACTGAAGCTTTCTTT
. many TRBJ1-5 TRBV28 15 CASRGLRGPNQPQHF TGTGCCAGCAGAGGCCTAAGGGGTCCCAATCAGCCCCAGCATTTT
TRBD1 many TRBJ2-7 TRBV7-2 13 CASRYSTGAEQYF TGTGCCAGCAGATATTCTACAGGGGCCGAGCAGTACTTC
. many TRBJ2-7 TRBV7-9 15 CASSFGAVSSYEQYF TGTGCCAGCAGCTTTGGCGCAGTTAGCTCCTACGAGCAGTACTTC
TRBD1 few TRBJ2-7 TRBV7-9 15 CASSFRQGASYEQYF TGTGCCAGCAGCTTCCGACAGGGAGCCTCCTACGAGCAGTACTTC
TRBD1 many TRBJ1-4 TRBV7-6 13 CASSHGTDEKLFF TGTGCCAGCAGCCATGGGACAGATGAAAAACTGTTTTTT
. few TRBJ2-3 TRBV6-5 12 CASRATTDTQYF TGTGCCAGCAGGGCTACTACAGATACGCAGTATTTT
. few TRBJ2-3 TRBV7-5 17 CISVSSGGTGSTDTQYF .
TRBD1 many TRBJ1-2 TRBV28 16 CASSLSRLDRDYGYTF TGTGCCAGCAGTTTATCACGTCTGGACAGGGACTATGGCTACACCTTC
. once TRBJ2-3 TRBV6-1 14 CASSRDSYTDTQYF TGTGCCAGCAGTCGGGACTCTTACACAGATACGCAGTATTTT
. few TRBJ2-5 TRBV5-6 14 CASSFGTEKETQYF TGTGCCAGCAGCTTCGGGACCGAGAAAGAGACCCAGTACTTC
. many TRBJ1-1 TRBV20-1 13 CSAPRGSDTEAFF TGCAGTGCCCCAAGAGGGTCGGACACTGAAGCTTTCTTT
. many TRBJ2-3 TRBV10-3 14 CAIRVDTSTDTQYF TGTGCCATCCGCGTGGACACCAGCACAGATACGCAGTATTTT
TRBD2 few TRBJ2-7 TRBV6-2/TRBV6-3 16 CASSYQSGTTNYEQYF TGTGCCAGCAGTTACCAATCCGGGACTACCAACTACGAGCAGTACTTC
. . TRBJ2-5 TRBV12-3/TRBV12-4 14 CASSPLGTKETQYF TGTGCCAGCAGTCCCCTCGGCACCAAAGAGACCCAGTACTTC
. few TRBJ1-1 TRBV18 18 CASSPRRDGGLSGTEAFF TGTGCCAGCTCACCCCGGAGAGATGGGGGGCTGAGTGGCACTGAAGCTTTCTTT
. . TRBJ2-1 TRBV2 12 CASSLLDNEQFF TGTGCCAGCAGTCTACTAGACAATGAGCAGTTCTTC
. many TRBJ1-1 TRBV5-5 14 CASSLRRGNTEAFF TGTGCCAGCAGCTTGAGGAGGGGAAACACTGAAGCTTTCTTT
TRBD1 many TRBJ2-3 TRBV7-9 15 CASSPSGQSTDTQYF TGTGCCAGCAGCCCATCGGGACAGAGCACAGATACGCAGTATTTT
TRBD1 once TRBJ1-2 TRBV27 15 CASSSPGQGNYGYTF TGTGCCAGCAGTTCCCCGGGACAGGGGAACTATGGCTACACCTTC
TRBD1 many TRBJ1-5 TRBV12-3/TRBV12-4 12 CASRGGDQPQHF TGTGCCAGCCGAGGGGGCGATCAGCCCCAGCATTTT
. many TRBJ1-2 TRBV28 16 CASSKMKGPNYYGYTF TGTGCCAGCAGCAAGATGAAGGGACCGAATTACTATGGCTACACCTTC
. . TRBJ2-1 TRBV7-3 15 CASSLSGDSYNEQFF TGTGCCAGCAGCTTATCCGGAGACTCCTACAATGAGCAGTTCTTC
. many TRBJ2-1 TRBV19 16 CASSIVGSLPYNEQFF TGTGCCAGTAGTATAGTAGGGAGTCTTCCTTACAATGAGCAGTTCTTC
. many TRBJ2-7 TRBV6-5 12 CASSSRGYEQYF TGTGCCAGCAGCTCTCGGGGCTACGAGCAGTACTTC
. . TRBJ2-6 TRBV12-3/TRBV12-4 16 CASGRGGLSGANVLTF TGTGCCAGCGGGAGAGGGGGACTCTCTGGGGCCAACGTCCTGACTTTC
. . TRBJ1-2 TRBV7-9 14 CASSLTGRNYGYTF TGTGCCAGCAGCTTAACAGGGCGAAACTATGGCTACACCTTC
. . TRBJ2-5 TRBV7-2 15 CASSFPLGYQETQYF TGTGCCAGCAGCTTCCCACTCGGGTACCAAGAGACCCAGTACTTC
. . TRBJ2-5 TRBV11-2 14 CASRYPGREETQYF TGTGCCAGCAGATACCCGGGACGGGAAGAGACCCAGTACTTC
. . TRBJ2-7 TRBV5-6 12 CASSFGRYEQYF TGTGCCAGCAGCTTTGGCCGTTACGAGCAGTACTTC
. few TRBJ1-1 TRBV29-1 16 CSVEEEVAIPNTEAFF TGCAGCGTTGAAGAAGAGGTAGCCATTCCGAACACTGAAGCTTTCTTT
TRBD1 . TRBJ1-6 TRBV12-3/TRBV12-4 14 CASSLYRGDSPLHF TGTGCCAGCAGTTTATACAGGGGGGATTCACCCCTCCACTTT
. few TRBJ1-3 TRBV7-2 13 CASSLTGQSTIYF TGTGCCAGCAGCTTAACGGGCCAGAGCACCATATATTTT